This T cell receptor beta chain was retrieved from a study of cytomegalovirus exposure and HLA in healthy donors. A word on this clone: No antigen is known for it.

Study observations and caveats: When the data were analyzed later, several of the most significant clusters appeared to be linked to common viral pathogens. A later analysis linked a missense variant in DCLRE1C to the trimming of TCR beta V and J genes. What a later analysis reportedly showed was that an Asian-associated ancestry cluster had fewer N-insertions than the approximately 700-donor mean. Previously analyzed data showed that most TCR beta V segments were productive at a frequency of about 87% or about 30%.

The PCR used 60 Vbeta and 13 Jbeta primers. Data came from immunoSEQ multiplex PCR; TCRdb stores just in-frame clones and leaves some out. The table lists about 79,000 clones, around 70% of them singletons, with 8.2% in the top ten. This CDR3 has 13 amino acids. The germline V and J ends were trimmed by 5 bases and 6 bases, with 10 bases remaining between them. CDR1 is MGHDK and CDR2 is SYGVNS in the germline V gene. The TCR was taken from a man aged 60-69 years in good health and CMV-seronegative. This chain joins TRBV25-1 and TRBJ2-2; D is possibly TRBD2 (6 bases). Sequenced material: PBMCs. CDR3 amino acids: CASSSGEAGELFF. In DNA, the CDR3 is TGTGCCAGCAGTTCCGGGGAGGCCGGGGAGCTGTTTTTT.